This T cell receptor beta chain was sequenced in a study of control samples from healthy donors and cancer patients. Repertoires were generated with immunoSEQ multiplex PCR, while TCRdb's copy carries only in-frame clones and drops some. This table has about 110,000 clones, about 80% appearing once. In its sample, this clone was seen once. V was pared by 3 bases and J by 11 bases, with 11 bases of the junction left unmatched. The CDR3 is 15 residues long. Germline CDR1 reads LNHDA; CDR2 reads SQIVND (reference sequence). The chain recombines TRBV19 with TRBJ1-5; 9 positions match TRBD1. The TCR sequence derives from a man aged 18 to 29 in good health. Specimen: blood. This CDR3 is CASSMGQGIVVAQHF. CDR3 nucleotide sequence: TGTGCCAGTAGTATGGGACAGGGTATCGTCGTGGCCCAGCATTTT.